This paragraph reports one TCR beta chain. Its matching antigen is unknown. CDR3 length: 17 residues. Germline values: CDR1 SGHAT, CDR2 FQNNGV. V trimming: 5 bases; J trimming: 4 bases; junction bases outside the gene matches: 14. This sample is part of a study of blood T cells in healthy people across ages. Primed by a sample-barcoded 5' primer and a J-beta primer mix, a second PCR proceeded for roughly 6 to 12 cycles. TCRdb reprocessed the 5' RACE reads with MiXCR, giving one entry per CDR3 protein. The data contain around 500,000 distinct CDR3 sequences, roughly a quarter of them singletons. There were at least 5.5 micrograms of total RNA extracted from every sample. Findings of the study overall: It was not possible, with unsorted PBMCs, to conclusively compare naive and antigen-experienced cells. Roughly linear declines in TCR beta diversity per million T cells occurred with age.

The data also belong to a second study, concerning T cells of mothers and their children.

The material sequenced was blood. This receptor was taken from a boy between 2 and 15 years old in good health. The V call is TRBV11-2, the J call TRBJ2-1; TRBD2 matches 7 bases. CDR3 coding DNA: TGTGCCAGCAGCGGGGACCTTGGGGGGGAGACGTACAATGAGCAGTTCTTC. Translation gives CASSGDLGGETYNEQFF.